This TCR beta chain is from a study of blood T cell repertoires in COVID-19. The wider study: Specimens from acute and convalescent COVID-19 originated in the United States, Italy and Spain.

The Seattle patients joined while their infection was active and were tracked longitudinally afterward. Under the authors' procedure: The assay estimated nucleated cells by amplifying reference gene primers. Profiling relied on immunoSEQ multiplex PCR, and the TCRdb table lists in-frame clones only, not all of them. The D gene and trimming were derived from the DNA, and the V and J assignments and clone size from that table. The sample comprises 150,000 to 190,000 clones, 70% to 90% of which are singletons, and less than 10% rests with the top ten. Trimming took 5 bases from V and 5 from J; bases not matched to a gene: 4. CDR3 length equals 14 residues. Germline V CDR1 and CDR2: SGHAT, FQNNGV.

The chain employs TRBV11-2 and TRBJ2-7, with 12 bases lining up with TRBD2. The sequencing input was peripheral blood. The sequence came from a woman aged 55-70 years with COVID-19, enrolled during active disease. Here the CDR3 reads CASSPSGRAHEQYF. The CDR3 bases are TGTGCCAGCAGCCCTAGCGGGAGGGCCCACGAGCAGTACTTC.